The 13 T cell receptor beta chains in this list originate from one sample, sequenced in a study of OX40 agonist ivuxolimab in advanced cancers. Libraries were constructed by the immunoSEQ multiplex PCR assay. TCRdb's version of the immuneACCESS table is confined to in-frame rearrangements and falls short of the full clone set. An unresolved V gene accounts for under half of the shortfall where checked; the remainder is of unknown origin. The sample yields about 12,000 clones; about three quarters were counted once. Jointly, the top ten make up roughly 10% of the sample. Sequencing was performed on CD4+ or CD8+ T cells sorted from blood, taken in a trial of the OX40 agonist ivuxolimab. The source is an adult with an advanced solid tumor such as melanoma, head and neck, liver or kidney cancer.

The chain links TRBV6-6 to TRBJ2-1, with TRBD1 as a possible D gene (5 bases). Germline V gives CDR1 MNHNY, CDR2 SVGAGI (reference sequence). The germline V and J ends were trimmed by 2 bases and 8 bases, with 7 bases remaining between them. The CDR3 totals 12 residues. CDR3 sequence: CASSYRGDEQFF. CDR3 in DNA: TGTGCCAGCAGTTACAGGGGCGATGAGCAGTTCTTC.

The V and J genes are TRBV19 and TRBJ2-6; D may be TRBD2 (5 bases). The CDR3 totals 19 residues. V was cut by 6 bases and J by 3 bases, with 24 bases left in between. In germline, CDR1 is LNHDA, CDR2 SQIVND (reference sequence). The CDR3 nucleotides are TGTGCCAGTAGGCGTCAAAACAGCGGTCCCCTTCATGGGGCCAACGTCCTGACTTTC. It yields the protein CASRRQNSGPLHGANVLTF.

The chain has TRBV7-8 and TRBJ2-7; TRBD1 matches 12 bases. Germline loops: CDR1 SGHVS, CDR2 FQNEAQ. Trimming at V came to 1 base and at J to 12 bases, leaving 1 base not matched to a gene. This CDR3 has 12 amino acids. The CDR3 sequence: CASSLGDRGRYF. In DNA form, the CDR3 reads TGTGCCAGCAGCTTAGGGGACAGGGGGCGGTACTTC.

Only a few counts were recorded for this clone. The chain recombines TRBV4-1 with TRBJ2-4; D is unresolved. Germline CDR1 reads MGHRA; CDR2 reads YSYEKL. V shed 0 bases and J shed 0 bases, with 9 bases lying between them. This CDR3 has 16 residues. This CDR3 is CASSQEGAPAKNIQYF. DNA for the CDR3: TGCGCCAGCAGCCAAGAAGGTGCCCCAGCCAAAAACATTCAGTACTTC.

In this sample, this clone is medium-sized. The CDR3 reads CATSRGGDQPQHF. The CDR3 DNA follows: TGTGCCACCAGCAGAGGAGGGGACCAGCCCCAGCATTTT. The V gene is TRBV15, the J gene TRBJ1-5, with D tentatively TRBD1 (5 bases). The CDR3 contains 13 residues. V dropped 1 base and J dropped 7 bases, with 8 bases sitting between them. Germline-derived CDR1 and CDR2 are LNHNV and YYDKDF (reference sequence).

The chain recombines TRBV2 with TRBJ2-5, with 10 bases fitting TRBD1. Looked up from germline, CDR1 is SNHLY and CDR2 is FYNNEI. The J segment lost 3 bases and the V segment lost 2 bases, leaving 6 bases of the junction unmatched. This CDR3 has 16 amino acids. CDR3 protein: CASSERTGGPKETQYF. The CDR3 DNA reads as TGTGCCAGCAGTGAAAGGACAGGGGGACCCAAAGAGACCCAGTACTTC.

The chain uses TRBV19 and TRBJ2-7; 9 bases agree with TRBD2. V dropped 4 bases and J dropped 3; count of bases not matched to a gene: 4. The CDR3 totals 14 residues. Germline CDR1 and CDR2: LNHDA and SQIVND (reference sequence). The CDR3 region has the DNA TGTGCCAGTAGTAGTGGACTAGCGCACTACGAGCAGTACTTC. This sequence encodes CASSSGLAHYEQYF.

The CDR3 loop is CASSHGGADTDTQYF. The CDR3 DNA follows: TGTGCCAGCAGCCATGGGGGGGCGGACACAGATACGCAGTATTTT. The chain combines TRBV4-2 with TRBJ2-3, with D perhaps matching TRBD2 (7 bases). Germline V gene sequence: CDR1 LGHNA, CDR2 YNFKEQ. This CDR3 region has 15 residues. V was shortened by 3 bases and J by 2 bases, with 12 bases between the two germline ends.

This clone appeared a few times. The rearrangement uses TRBV7-9 and TRBJ2-5; D not resolved. Per germline, CDR1 SEHNR and CDR2 FQNEAQ (reference sequence). V lost 0 bases and J 2 bases, leaving 4 bases between the germline ends. CDR3 length equals 13 residues. DNA for the CDR3: TGTGCCAGCAGCTTAGCCCAACAAGAGACCCAGTACTTC. This encodes CASSLAQQETQYF.

J is TRBJ2-5 and V is TRBV28; perhaps TRBD1 as D (6 bases). CDR3 length equals 14 residues. The V end was cut by 7 bases, the J end by 5 bases, with 17 bases between. The germline V gene has CDR1 MDHEN and CDR2 SYDVKM. CDR3 in DNA: TGTGCCAGCACAATAACAGGGTTGGGCGAGACCCAGTACTTC. It codes for CASTITGLGETQYF. The whole variable domain, filled in from reference TRBV28 and TRBJ2-5, reads DVKVTQSSRYLVKRTGEKVFLECVQDMDHENMFWYRQDPGLGLRLIYFSYDVKMKEKGDIPEGYSVSREKKERFSLILESASTNQTSMYLCASTITGLGETQYFGPGTRLLVL.

The chain recombines TRBV6-6 with TRBJ1-1, with 9 bases aligning to TRBD1. Germline loops: CDR1 MNHNY, CDR2 SVGAGI (reference sequence). This CDR3 has 14 residues. J gave up 5 bases and V 5 bases, and 6 bases lay outside the gene matches. The CDR3 region is CASSNRDRVTEAFF. Here the CDR3 DNA reads TGTGCCAGCAGTAACCGGGACAGGGTTACTGAAGCTTTCTTT.

The V call is TRBV9, the J call TRBJ2-1; 7 nucleotides line up with TRBD2. Per germline, CDR1 SGDLS and CDR2 YYNGEE. CDR3 length: 13 amino acids. V lost 4 bases and J lost 8; bases outside the gene matches: 6. CDR3 region: CASSWGGEDEQFF. The CDR3 region has the DNA TGTGCCAGCAGCTGGGGAGGGGAGGATGAGCAGTTCTTC. Complete variable domain (other parts from reference TRBV9 and TRBJ2-1): DSGVTQTPKHLITATGQRVTLRCSPRSGDLSVYWYQQSLDQGLQFLIQYYNGEERAKGNILERFSAQQFPDLHSELNLSSLELGDSALYFCASSWGGEDEQFFGPGTRLTVL.

This clone came up a few times. The chain has TRBV23-1 and TRBJ1-1, with D perhaps TRBD1 (5 bases). TRBV23-1 is identified as an open reading frame with a role that is uncertain. The V end was cut by 0 bases, the J end by 5 bases, with 19 bases between. This CDR3 is built from 17 residues. The CDR3 spells CASSQSVSRDGKTEAFF. For the CDR3, the DNA is TGCGCCAGCAGTCAATCCGTTTCCCGGGACGGGAAGACTGAAGCTTTCTTT.